This note documents a single TCR beta chain sequence. The CDR3 is made up of 15 amino acids. Trimming cost V 4 bases and J 11 bases; bases outside gene matches: 9. Germline V gene lookup returns CDR1 KGHDR and CDR2 SFDVKD. The data were obtained in a study of blood T cell repertoires in COVID-19. Overall study context: Acute and convalescent COVID-19 specimens originated in the United States, Italy and Spain. PBMCs, B-cell-depleted T cells, or T cells were the source of the cDNA or gDNA that made up the material.

Under the authors' procedure: For nucleated cells, counts were estimated from reference gene primer amplification. This table comes from immunoSEQ multiplex PCR, and its TCRdb copy is limited to in-frame clones, with some not included. V and J calls and clone size come straight from that table; D and trimming were deduced from the DNA. The sample yields about 440,000 clones, around 88% seen once. J is TRBJ2-2 and V is TRBV24-1; TRBD1 matches at 10 bases. This TCR derives from a woman younger than 45 with acute or convalescent COVID-19. Sample: peripheral blood. The CDR3 is CATSDPMTGGIELFF. As DNA, the CDR3 is TGTGCCACCAGTGACCCGATGACAGGGGGCATAGAGCTGTTTTTT.